Below, one TCR beta chain is given with its context. The sample holds a few counts of this clonotype. Its antigen has not been determined. The sample holds no much larger clone one base away, and base qualities are not on file. Libraries were made using RT-PCR. The instrument given in TCRdb is Illumina HiSeq 2500. The public reads were reanalyzed by TCRdb: fastp trimming at Q25, MiXCR alignment, in-frame beta chains only. All rows with the same CDR3 protein become a single entry with the most common DNA and genes. Counted in this sample were 530,000 or so distinct CDR3 sequences; 25% of them appeared once. The ten most abundant clones make up over 1.5% of the sample. Trimming costs V 5 bases and J 12 bases, and their ends lie 17 bases apart. From a lookup of the germline V gene, CDR1 and CDR2 are MGHRA and YSYEKL. The CDR3 covers 13 residues, taking in both the cysteine and the phenylalanine. The sequence is cut down to CDR3 DNA, 39 bases in frame from base 1.

This entry is derived from a study of response to subunit inactivated influenza vaccine (dated by TCRdb to the late 2010s). Broadly, across the study: Deep quantitative T cell receptor repertoire profiling was used in the study to track responses to a trivalent subunit inactivated influenza vaccine. Here is what the overall study found, with its caveats: It was suggested by the authors that each seasonal influenza vaccination may recruit only a limited number of new T cells.

This sequence was found in a man aged 50-59 years who received an inactivated influenza vaccine. Donor details come from another sample of the same person, matched by shared clones. Material: CD4+ T cells sorted from PBMCs, obtained more than 4 days after vaccination. The chain couples TRBV4-1 to TRBJ2-1, with the D gene uncertain. In nucleotide form, the sequence is TGCGCCAGCAGCTCCCCCCCCGGTTTGGGGCAGTTCTTC. This sequence encodes CASSSPPGLGQFF.